This T cell receptor beta chain was sequenced in a study of blood T cell repertoires in COVID-19. Study-level background: Samples of COVID-19 (acute and convalescent) were obtained from the United States, Italy and Spain.

The study assigned cohorts using participant-reported clinical history. Germline V gene data show CDR1 as SNHLY and CDR2 as FYNNEI. V lost 2 bases and J 7 bases, leaving 11 bases between the germline ends. The CDR3 is 14 amino acids. Some clones are missing from TCRdb's copy, which holds only in-frame ones; the method was immunoSEQ multiplex PCR. The table includes approximately 220,000 clones, about 90% detected once. This receptor was identified in a man aged 25-45 years who had been exposed to COVID-19. Sequencing was done on a sample of PBMCs or T cells enriched from blood (not recorded which). The V gene is TRBV2, the J gene TRBJ1-4; D is unresolved. The DNA of the CDR3 is TGTGCCAGCAGTGAAATTCGGTGGAGTGAAAAACTGTTTTTT. It specifies CASSEIRWSEKLFF.